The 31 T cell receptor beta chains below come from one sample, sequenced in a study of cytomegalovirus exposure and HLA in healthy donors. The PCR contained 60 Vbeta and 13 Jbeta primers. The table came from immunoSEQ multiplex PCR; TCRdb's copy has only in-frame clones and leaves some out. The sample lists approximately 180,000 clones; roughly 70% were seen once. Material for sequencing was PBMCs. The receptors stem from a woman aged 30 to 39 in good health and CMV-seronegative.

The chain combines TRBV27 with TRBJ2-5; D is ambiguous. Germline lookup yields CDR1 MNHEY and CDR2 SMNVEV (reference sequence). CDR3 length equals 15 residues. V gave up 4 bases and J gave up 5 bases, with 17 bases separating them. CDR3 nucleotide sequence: TGTGCCAGCAGTTCAGGCCCGTGGGTAAGGGAGACCCAGTACTTC. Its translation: CASSSGPWVRETQYF.

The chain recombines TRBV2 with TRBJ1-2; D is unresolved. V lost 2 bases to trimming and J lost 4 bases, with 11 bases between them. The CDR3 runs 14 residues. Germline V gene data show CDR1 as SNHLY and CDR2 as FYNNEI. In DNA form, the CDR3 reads TGTGCCAGCAGTGAAAGTATTCCAGGCTATGGCTACACCTTC. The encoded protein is CASSESIPGYGYTF.

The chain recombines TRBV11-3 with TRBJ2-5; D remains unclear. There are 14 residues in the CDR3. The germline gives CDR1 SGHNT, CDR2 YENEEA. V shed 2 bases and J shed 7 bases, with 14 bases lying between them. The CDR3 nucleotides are TGTGCCAGCAGCTTAAGACACCAGCAGGCGACCCAGTACTTC. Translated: CASSLRHQQATQYF. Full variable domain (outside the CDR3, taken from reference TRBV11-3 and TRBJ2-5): EAGVVQSPRYKIIEKKQPVAFWCNPISGHNTLYWYLQNLGQGPELLIRYENEEAVDDSQLPKDRFSAERLKGVDSTLKIQPAELGDSAVYLCASSLRHQQATQYFGPGTRLLVL.

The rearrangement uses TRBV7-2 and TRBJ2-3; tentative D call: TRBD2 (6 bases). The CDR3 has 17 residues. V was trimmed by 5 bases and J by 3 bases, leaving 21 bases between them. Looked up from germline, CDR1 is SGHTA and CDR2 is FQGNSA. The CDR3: CASSLYLSGVGTDTQYF. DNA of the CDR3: TGTGCCAGCAGCCTCTACCTTTCGGGAGTGGGGACAGATACGCAGTATTTT. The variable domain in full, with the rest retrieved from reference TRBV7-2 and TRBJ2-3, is GAGVSQSPSNKVTEKGKDVELRCDPISGHTALYWYRQSLGQGLEFLIYFQGNSAPDKSGLPSDRFSAERTGGSVSTLTIQRTQQEDSAVYLCASSLYLSGVGTDTQYFGPGTRLTVL.

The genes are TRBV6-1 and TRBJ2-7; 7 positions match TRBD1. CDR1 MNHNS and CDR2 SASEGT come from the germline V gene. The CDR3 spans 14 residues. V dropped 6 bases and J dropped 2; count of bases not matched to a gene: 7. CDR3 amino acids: CASSPDRVTYEQYF. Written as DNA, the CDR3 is TGTGCCAGCAGCCCCGACAGGGTAACCTACGAGCAGTACTTC.

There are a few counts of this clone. CDR3 nucleotide sequence: TGTGCCAGCAGTTATTCGGACAGGTCCTACGAGCAGTACTTC. Translated: CASSYSDRSYEQYF. The chain uses TRBV6-5 and TRBJ2-7, with 7 bases matching TRBD1. CDR1 is MNHEY and CDR2 is SVGAGI in the germline V gene. The V segment lost 3 bases and the J segment 1 base; nucleotides outside the gene matches: 3. This CDR3 comprises 14 residues.

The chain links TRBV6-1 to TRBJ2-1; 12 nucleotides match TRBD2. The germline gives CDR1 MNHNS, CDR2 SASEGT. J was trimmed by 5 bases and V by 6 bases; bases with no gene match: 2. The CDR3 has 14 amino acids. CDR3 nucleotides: TGTGCCAGCAGCGGACTAGCGGGAAACAATGAGCAGTTCTTC. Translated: CASSGLAGNNEQFF.

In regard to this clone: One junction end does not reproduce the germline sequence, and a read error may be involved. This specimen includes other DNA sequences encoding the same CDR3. CDR3 nucleotide sequence: TGTGCCAGTAGCGGACAGGGCAAACAGCCCCAGCATTTT. Protein: CASSGQGKQPQHF. The chain has TRBV19 and TRBJ1-5; 8 bases are shared with TRBD1. Germline CDR1 and CDR2: LNHDA and SQIVND (reference sequence). CDR3 length equals 13 residues.

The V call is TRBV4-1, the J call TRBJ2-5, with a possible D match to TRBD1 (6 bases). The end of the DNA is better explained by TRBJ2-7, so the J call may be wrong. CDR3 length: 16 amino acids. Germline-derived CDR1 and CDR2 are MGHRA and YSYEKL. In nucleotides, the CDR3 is TGCGCCAGCAGCCAAGATAGGGCACAGGGCACCTACGAGCAGTACTTC. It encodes CASSQDRAQGTYEQYF.

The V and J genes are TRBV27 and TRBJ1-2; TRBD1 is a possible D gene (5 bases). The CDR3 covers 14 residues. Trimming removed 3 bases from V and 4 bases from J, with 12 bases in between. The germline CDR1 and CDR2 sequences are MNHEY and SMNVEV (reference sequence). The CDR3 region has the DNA TGTGCCAGCAGTTTTAGGGGAGGAGGCTATGGCTACACCTTC. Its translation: CASSFRGGGYGYTF.

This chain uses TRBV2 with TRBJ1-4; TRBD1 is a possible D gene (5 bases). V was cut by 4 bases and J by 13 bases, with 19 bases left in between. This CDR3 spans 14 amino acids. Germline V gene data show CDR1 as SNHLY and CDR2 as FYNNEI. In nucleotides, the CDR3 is TGTGCCAGCAGTGCCGGGCCAAACGGGGGGAGACTGTTTTTT. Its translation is CASSAGPNGGRLFF.

CDR3 nucleotide sequence: TGTGCCAGCTCACGACCGACAGGGTCCTACGAGCAGTACTTC. This gives the protein CASSRPTGSYEQYF. The chain has TRBV18 and TRBJ2-7; 7 bases agree with TRBD1. Losses at the gene ends were 4 bases for V and 1 base for J; bases not matched to a gene: 4. Per the germline V gene, CDR1 is KGHSH and CDR2 is LQKENI. The CDR3 is 14 residues long. Drawing the rest from reference TRBV18 and TRBJ2-7, the complete variable domain is NAGVMQNPRHLVRRRGQEARLRCSPMKGHSHVYWYRQLPEEGLKFMVYLQKENIIDESGMPKERFSAEFPKEGPSILRIQQVVRGDSAAYFCASSRPTGSYEQYFGPGTRLTVT.

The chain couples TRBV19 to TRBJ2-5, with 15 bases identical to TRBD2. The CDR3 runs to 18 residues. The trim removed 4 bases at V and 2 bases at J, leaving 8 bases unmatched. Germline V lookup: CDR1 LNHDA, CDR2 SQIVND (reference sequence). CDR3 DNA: TGTGCCAGTAGTAAACTCGGGACTAGCGGGAGGCCACAAGAGACCCAGTACTTC. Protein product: CASSKLGTSGRPQETQYF.

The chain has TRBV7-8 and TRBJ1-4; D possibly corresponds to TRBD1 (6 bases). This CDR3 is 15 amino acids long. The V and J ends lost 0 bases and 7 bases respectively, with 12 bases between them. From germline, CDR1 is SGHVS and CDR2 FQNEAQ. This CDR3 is CASSLARGRGEKLFF. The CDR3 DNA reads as TGTGCCAGCAGCTTAGCGCGGGGGCGCGGTGAAAAACTGTTTTTT.

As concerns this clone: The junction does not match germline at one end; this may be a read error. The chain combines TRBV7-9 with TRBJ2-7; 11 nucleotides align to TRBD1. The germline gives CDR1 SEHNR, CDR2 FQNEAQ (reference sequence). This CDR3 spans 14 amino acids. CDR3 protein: CSSSTGTGGLEQYF. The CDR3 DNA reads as TGTTCCAGCAGCACCGGGACAGGGGGTCTCGAGCAGTACTTC.

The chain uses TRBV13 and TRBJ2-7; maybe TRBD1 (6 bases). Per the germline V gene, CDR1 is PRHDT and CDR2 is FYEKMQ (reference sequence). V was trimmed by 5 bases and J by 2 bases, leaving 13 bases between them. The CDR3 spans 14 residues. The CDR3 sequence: CASSQGDKAYEQYF. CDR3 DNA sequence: TGTGCCAGCAGCCAAGGGGACAAAGCCTACGAGCAGTACTTC.

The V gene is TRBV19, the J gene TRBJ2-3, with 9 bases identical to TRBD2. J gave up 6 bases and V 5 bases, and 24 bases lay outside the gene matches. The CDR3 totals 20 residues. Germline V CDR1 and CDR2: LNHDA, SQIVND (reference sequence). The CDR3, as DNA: TGTGCCAGTAGTTTCTACTCCCTTAGCGGGGGATACCCCGGTCGGGATACGCAGTATTTT. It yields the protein CASSFYSLSGGYPGRDTQYF.

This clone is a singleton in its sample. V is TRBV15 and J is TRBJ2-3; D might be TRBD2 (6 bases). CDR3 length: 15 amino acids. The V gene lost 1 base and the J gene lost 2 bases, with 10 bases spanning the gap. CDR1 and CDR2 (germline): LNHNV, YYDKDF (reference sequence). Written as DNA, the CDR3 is TGTGCCACCAGCAGAGCGGGGGATAACACAGATACGCAGTATTTT. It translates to CATSRAGDNTDTQYF.

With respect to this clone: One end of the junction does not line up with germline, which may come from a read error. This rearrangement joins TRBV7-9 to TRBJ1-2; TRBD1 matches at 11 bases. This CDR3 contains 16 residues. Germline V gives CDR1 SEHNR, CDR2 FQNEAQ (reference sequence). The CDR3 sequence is CSSSLEGQGDNYGYTF. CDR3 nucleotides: TGTTCCAGCAGCTTAGAGGGACAGGGGGATAACTATGGCTACACCTTC.

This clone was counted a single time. CDR3 nucleotides: TGCGCCAGCAGCTCATGGGGGGGCAAGGATCAGCCCCAGCATTTT. Protein sequence: CASSSWGGKDQPQHF. This rearrangement joins TRBV4-1 to TRBJ1-5, with TRBD1 as a possible D gene (6 bases). Per the germline V gene, CDR1 is MGHRA and CDR2 is YSYEKL. Trimming pared 5 bases from V and 5 bases from J, leaving 16 bases between. The CDR3 extends over 15 amino acids.

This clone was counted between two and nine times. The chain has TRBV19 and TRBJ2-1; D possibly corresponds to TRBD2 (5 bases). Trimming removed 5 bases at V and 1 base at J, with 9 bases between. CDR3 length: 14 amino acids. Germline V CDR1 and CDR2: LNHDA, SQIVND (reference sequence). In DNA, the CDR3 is TGTGCCAGTAGTCCCCCGGGATCCTACAATGAGCAGTTCTTC. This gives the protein CASSPPGSYNEQFF.

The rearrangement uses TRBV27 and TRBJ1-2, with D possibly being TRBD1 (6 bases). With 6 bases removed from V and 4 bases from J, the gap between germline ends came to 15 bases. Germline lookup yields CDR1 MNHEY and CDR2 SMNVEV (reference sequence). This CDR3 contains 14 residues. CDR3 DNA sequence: TGTGCCAGCAGATCCGGGACAACGACCTATGGCTACACCTTC. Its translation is CASRSGTTTYGYTF.

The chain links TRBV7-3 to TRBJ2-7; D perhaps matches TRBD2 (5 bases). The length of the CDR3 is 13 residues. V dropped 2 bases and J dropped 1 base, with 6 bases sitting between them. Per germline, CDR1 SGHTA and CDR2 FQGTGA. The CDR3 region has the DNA TGTGCCAGCAGCTTACGGGGATCCTACGAGCAGTACTTC. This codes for CASSLRGSYEQYF.

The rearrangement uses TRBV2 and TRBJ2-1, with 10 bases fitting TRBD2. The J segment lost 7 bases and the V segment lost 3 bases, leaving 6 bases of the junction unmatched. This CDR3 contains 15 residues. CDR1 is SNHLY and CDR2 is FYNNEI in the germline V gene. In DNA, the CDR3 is TGTGCCAGCAGTGAGGAAGCGGGAGGGGCGAATGAGCAGTTCTTC. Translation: CASSEEAGGANEQFF. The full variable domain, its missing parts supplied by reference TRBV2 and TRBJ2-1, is EPEVTQTPSHQVTQMGQEVILRCVPISNHLYFYWYRQILGQKVEFLVSFYNNEISEKSEIFDDQFSVERPDGSNFTLKIRSTKLEDSAMYFCASSEEAGGANEQFFGPGTRLTVL.

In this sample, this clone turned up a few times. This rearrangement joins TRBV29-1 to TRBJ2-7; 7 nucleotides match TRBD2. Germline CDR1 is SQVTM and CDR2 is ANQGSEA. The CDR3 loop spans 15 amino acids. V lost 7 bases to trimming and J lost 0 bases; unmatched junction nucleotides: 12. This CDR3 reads CSGKIGRGISYEQYF. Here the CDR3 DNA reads TGCAGCGGGAAAATAGGGCGGGGGATCTCCTACGAGCAGTACTTC.

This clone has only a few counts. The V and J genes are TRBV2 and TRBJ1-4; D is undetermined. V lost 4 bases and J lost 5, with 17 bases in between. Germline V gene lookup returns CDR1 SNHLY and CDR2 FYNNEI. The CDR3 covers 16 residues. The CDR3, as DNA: TGTGCCAGCAGTGGGTTTTTATATCGGAGAAATGAAAAACTGTTTTTT. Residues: CASSGFLYRRNEKLFF.

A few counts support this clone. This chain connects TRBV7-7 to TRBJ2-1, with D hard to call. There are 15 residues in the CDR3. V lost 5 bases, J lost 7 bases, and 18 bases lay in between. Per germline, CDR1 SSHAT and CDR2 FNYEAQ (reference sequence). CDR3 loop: CASSPSHAIPNEQFF. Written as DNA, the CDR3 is TGTGCCAGCAGCCCCAGTCACGCCATACCAAATGAGCAGTTCTTC.

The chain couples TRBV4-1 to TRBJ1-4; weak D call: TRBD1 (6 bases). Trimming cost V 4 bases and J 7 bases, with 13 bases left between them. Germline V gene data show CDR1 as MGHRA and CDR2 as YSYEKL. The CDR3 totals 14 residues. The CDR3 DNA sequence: TGCGCCAGCAGCCGACAGGCCGGAGGTGAAAAACTGTTTTTT. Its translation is CASSRQAGGEKLFF.

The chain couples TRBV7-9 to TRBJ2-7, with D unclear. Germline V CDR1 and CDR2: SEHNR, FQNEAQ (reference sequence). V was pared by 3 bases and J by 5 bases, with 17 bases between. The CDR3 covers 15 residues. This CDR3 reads CASSFSAATRDEQYF. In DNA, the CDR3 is TGTGCCAGCAGCTTTTCGGCGGCCACCAGAGACGAGCAGTACTTC.

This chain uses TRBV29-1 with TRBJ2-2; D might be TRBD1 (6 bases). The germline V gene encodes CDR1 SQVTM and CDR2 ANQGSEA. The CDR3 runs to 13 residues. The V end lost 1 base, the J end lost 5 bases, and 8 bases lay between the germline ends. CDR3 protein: CSVEAQGTGELFF. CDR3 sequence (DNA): TGCAGCGTTGAAGCCCAGGGGACCGGGGAGCTGTTTTTT.

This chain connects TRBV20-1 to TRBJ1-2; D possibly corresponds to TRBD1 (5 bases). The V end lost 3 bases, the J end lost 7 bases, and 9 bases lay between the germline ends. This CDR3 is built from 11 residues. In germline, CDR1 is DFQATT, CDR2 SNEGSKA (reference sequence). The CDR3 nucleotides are TGCAGTGCTAGCCAGGGTCTTGGCTACACCTTC. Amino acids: CSASQGLGYTF.